The 5 T cell receptor beta chains below were found in one sample sequenced in a study of cytomegalovirus exposure and HLA in healthy donors. Primers for the PCR totalled 60 Vbeta and 13 Jbeta. The protocol was immunoSEQ multiplex PCR, while the TCRdb copy is restricted to in-frame clones and leaves out a portion. The sample holds 50,000 to 55,000 clones. The sequenced sample was PBMCs. The receptor source for this set is a woman aged 55-75 years in good health and CMV-seropositive.

The rearrangement joins TRBV2 to TRBJ2-5; 10 bases match TRBD1. The V segment lost 4 bases and the J segment 2 bases; nucleotides outside the gene matches: 4. The CDR3 length is 15 residues. CDR1 and CDR2 (germline): SNHLY, FYNNEI. CDR3 in DNA: TGTGCCAGCAGTGCGGGACAGGGGACGCAAGAGACCCAGTACTTC. Translated, it gives CASSAGQGTQETQYF.

On this clone: Different DNA sequences within this sample yield the same CDR3. The chain couples TRBV4-3 to TRBJ2-7; D is perhaps TRBD1 (5 bases). The CDR3 runs to 14 residues. The ends were cut back, 1 base at V and 2 bases at J, with 9 bases in the middle. The germline V gene has CDR1 LGHNA and CDR2 YSLEER. In nucleotides, the CDR3 is TGCGCCAGCAGCCAAGGGGGCGGAGCCTACGAGCAGTACTTC. Amino acid sequence: CASSQGGGAYEQYF.

J is TRBJ1-2 and V is TRBV27, with D possibly being TRBD1 (6 bases). CDR1 is MNHEY and CDR2 is SMNVEV in the germline V gene (reference sequence). The CDR3 is 14 amino acids. The V end was cut by 4 bases, the J end by 2 bases, with 11 bases between. The CDR3 protein is CASSSIGQNYGYTF. The CDR3 nucleotides are TGTGCCAGCAGTTCTATAGGACAGAACTATGGCTACACCTTC.

The V call is TRBV18, the J call TRBJ1-6; TRBD1 aligns across 8 bases. CDR1 and CDR2 (germline): KGHSH, LQKENI. V dropped 1 base and J dropped 8; count of bases not matched to a gene: 10. CDR3 size: 17 residues. The chain's CDR3 is CASSPRQGSFRDSPLHF. For the CDR3, the DNA is TGTGCCAGCTCACCACGACAGGGGTCTTTTAGAGATTCACCCCTCCACTTT. Supplemented by reference TRBV18 and TRBJ1-6, the full variable domain reads NAGVMQNPRHLVRRRGQEARLRCSPMKGHSHVYWYRQLPEEGLKFMVYLQKENIIDESGMPKERFSAEFPKEGPSILRIQQVVRGDSAAYFCASSPRQGSFRDSPLHFGNGTRLTVT.

This chain links TRBV5-4 with TRBJ1-2, with 9 bases that match TRBD1. The CDR3 has 14 residues. V gave up 3 bases and J gave up 6 bases; unmatched junction bases: 6. Germline CDR1 is SGHNT and CDR2 is YYREEE (reference sequence). Here the CDR3 reads CASSSGTGRDGYTF. CDR3 coding DNA: TGTGCCAGCAGCTCGGGGACAGGGCGCGATGGCTACACCTTC.